This entry is about one TCR beta chain. Its antigen target is currently unknown. No base quality information exists; no much larger clone differs at one position. The entry originates in a study of T-cell reconstitution after alpha-beta-depleted transplantation in children (TCRdb year 2016). About the full investigation: The study quantitatively tracked T-cell immune reconstitution after TCRalphabeta/CD19-depleted allogeneic hematopoietic cell transplantation in children using TCR repertoire profiling. Results the study describes overall, beyond this receptor: The frequencies of hyperexpanded clones fell over the following months, and after one year, T-cell counts and TCRbeta diversity were mostly attributed to newly produced T cells. Apparently early alphabetaT-cell count recovery about two months after transplant reportedly relied on only several hundred rapidly expanded clones derived from non-depleted graft cells. The high TCRbeta diversity at day 60 in some patients was ascribed to recipient T cells and intrathymic progenitors that had survived conditioning.

Per the publication, the treatment or condition label means: allogeneic hematopoietic cell transplantation with graft depleted of TCRalphabeta T cells and CD19 B cells. Transplant recipients were children who received TCRalphabeta/CD19-depleted allogeneic hematopoietic cell grafts. Ends trimmed: V by 6 bases, J by 6 bases; bases unmatched to a gene: 4. The CDR3 contains 14 residues, cysteine and phenylalanine counted. Of all the DNA, just the CDR3 is kept, 42 bases in frame from base 1. Per the germline V gene, LGHNA is the CDR1 and YNFKEQ is the CDR2. The library was generated by PCR. Sequencing relied on an Illumina HiSeq 2500. TCR libraries were prepared with molecular barcoding, using unique molecular identifiers to normalize TCRbeta repertoire quantification. The raw public reads went through TCRdb reprocessing: fastp at Q25, MiXCR clone calling, in-frame beta chains kept. Each record represents a unique CDR3 protein, reported with the most common genes and DNA among its rows. In this sample the table shows hundreds of thousands of distinct CDR3 sequences, under 30% of which occur a single time. Less than 15% of the sample comes from the top ten.

The V and J segments used are TRBV4-2 and TRBJ2-2; 10 bases in the junction line up with TRBD2. The receptor was isolated from a boy younger than two who had a stem cell transplant for acute myeloid leukemia, so the T cells may come from the graft donor. Sequences were derived from PBMCs, mostly from graft donor cells, sampled 360 days after TCRalphabeta/CD19-depleted stem cell transplant. The bases are TGTGCCAGCAGAGCGGGGGGGCGTTCCGGGGAGCTGTTTTTT. Translation gives CASRAGGRSGELFF.